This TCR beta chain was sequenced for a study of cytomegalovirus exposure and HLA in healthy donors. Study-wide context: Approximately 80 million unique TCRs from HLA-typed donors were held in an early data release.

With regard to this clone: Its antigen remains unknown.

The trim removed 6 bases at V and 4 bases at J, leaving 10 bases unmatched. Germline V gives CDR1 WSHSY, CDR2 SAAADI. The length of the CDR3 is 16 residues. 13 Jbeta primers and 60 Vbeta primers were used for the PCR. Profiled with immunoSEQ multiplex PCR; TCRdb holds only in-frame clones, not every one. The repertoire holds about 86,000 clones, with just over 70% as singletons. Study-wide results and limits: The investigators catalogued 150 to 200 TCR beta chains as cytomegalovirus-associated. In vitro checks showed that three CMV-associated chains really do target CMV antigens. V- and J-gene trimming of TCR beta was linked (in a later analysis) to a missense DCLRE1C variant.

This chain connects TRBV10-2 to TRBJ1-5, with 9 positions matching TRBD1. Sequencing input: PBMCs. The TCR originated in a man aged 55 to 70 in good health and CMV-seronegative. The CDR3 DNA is TGCGCCAGCAGCCATACGGGGACAGGGAGGAATCAGCCCCAGCATTTT. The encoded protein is CASSHTGTGRNQPQHF.